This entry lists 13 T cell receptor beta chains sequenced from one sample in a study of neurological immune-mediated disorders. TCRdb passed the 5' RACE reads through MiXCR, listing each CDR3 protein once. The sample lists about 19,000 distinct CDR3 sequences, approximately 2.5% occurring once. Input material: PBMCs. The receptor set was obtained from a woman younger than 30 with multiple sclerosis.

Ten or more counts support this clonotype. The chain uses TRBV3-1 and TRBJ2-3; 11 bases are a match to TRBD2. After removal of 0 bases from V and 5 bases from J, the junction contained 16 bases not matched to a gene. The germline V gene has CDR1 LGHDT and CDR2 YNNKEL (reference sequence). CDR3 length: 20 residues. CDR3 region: CASSQELLSGGDPFRDTQYF. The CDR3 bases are TGTGCCAGCAGCCAAGAGTTGCTTAGCGGGGGGGATCCCTTCAGAGATACGCAGTATTTT.

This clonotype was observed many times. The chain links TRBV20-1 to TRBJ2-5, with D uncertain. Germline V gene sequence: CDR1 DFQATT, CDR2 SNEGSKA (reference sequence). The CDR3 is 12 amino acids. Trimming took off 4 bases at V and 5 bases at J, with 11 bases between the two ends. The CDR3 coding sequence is TGCAGTGCTATTAAAGTGGGGGAGACCCAGTACTTC. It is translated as CSAIKVGETQYF.

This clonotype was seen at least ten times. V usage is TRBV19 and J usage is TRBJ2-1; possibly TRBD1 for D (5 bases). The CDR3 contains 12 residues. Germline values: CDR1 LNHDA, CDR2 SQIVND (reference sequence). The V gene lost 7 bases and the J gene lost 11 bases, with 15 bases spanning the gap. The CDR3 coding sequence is TGTGCCAGTAATCCTTCCCAGGGAAAGCAGTTCTTC. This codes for CASNPSQGKQFF.

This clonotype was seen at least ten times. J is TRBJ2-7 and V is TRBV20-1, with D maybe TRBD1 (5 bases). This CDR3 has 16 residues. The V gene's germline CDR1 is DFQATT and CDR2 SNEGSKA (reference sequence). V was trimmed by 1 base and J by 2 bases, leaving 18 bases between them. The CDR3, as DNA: TGCAGTGCTAGAGTAAAGGTACCAGACAGCCCCTACGAGCAGTACTTC. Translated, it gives CSARVKVPDSPYEQYF.

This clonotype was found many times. CDR3 region: CASSDIRDTEAFF. CDR3 sequence (DNA): TGTGCCAGCAGTGACATAAGGGACACTGAAGCTTTCTTT. V usage is TRBV25-1 and J usage is TRBJ1-1; D gene unclear. The CDR3 sequence is 13 residues long. Germline CDR1 MGHDK, CDR2 SYGVNS. V lost 3 bases and J 3 bases, leaving 8 bases between the germline ends.

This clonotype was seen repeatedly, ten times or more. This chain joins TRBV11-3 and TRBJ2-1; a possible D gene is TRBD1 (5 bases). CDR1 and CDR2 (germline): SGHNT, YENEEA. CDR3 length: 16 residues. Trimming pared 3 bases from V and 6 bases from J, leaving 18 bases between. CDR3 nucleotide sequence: TGTGCCAGCAGCTTCCAAATTGGCAGGGTGGGCAATGAGCAGTTCTTC. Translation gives CASSFQIGRVGNEQFF.

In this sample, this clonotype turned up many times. CDR3 sequence: CASSLVSYNEQFF. The CDR3 DNA follows: TGCGCCAGCAGCTTGGTTAGTTACAATGAGCAGTTCTTC. The rearrangement links TRBV5-1 to TRBJ2-1; D ambiguous. Trimming cost V 0 bases and J 4 bases, with 5 bases left between them. This CDR3 is built from 13 residues. From germline, CDR1 is SGHRS and CDR2 YFSETQ.

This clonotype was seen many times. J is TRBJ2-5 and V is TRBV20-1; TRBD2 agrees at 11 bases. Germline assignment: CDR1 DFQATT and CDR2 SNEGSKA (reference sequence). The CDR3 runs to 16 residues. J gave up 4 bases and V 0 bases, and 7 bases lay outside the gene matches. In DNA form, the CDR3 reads TGCAGTGCTAGAGATCCCCTAGCGGGGGGTGGAGAGACCCAGTACTTC. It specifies CSARDPLAGGGETQYF.

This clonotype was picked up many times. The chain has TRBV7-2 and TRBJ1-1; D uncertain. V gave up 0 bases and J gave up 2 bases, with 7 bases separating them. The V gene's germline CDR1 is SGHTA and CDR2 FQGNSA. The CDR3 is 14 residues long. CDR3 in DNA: TGTGCCAGCAGCTTAGCCGGCTCTAACACTGAAGCTTTCTTT. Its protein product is CASSLAGSNTEAFF. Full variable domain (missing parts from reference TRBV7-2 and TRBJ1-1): GAGVSQSPSNKVTEKGKDVELRCDPISGHTALYWYRQSLGQGLEFLIYFQGNSAPDKSGLPSDRFSAERTGGSVSTLTIQRTQQEDSAVYLCASSLAGSNTEAFFGQGTRLTVV.

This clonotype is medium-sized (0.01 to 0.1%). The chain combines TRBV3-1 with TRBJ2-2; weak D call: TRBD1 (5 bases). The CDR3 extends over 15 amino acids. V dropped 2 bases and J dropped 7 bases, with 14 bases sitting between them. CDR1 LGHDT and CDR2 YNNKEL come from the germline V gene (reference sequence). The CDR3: CASSQSAGYGGELFF. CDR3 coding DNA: TGTGCCAGCAGCCAATCCGCAGGGTACGGCGGGGAGCTGTTTTTT.

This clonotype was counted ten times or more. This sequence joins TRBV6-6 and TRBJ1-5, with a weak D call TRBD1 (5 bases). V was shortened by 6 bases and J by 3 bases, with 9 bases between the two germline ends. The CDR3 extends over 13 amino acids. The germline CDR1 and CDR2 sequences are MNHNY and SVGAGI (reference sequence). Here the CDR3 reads CASSRQYNQPQHF. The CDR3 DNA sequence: TGTGCCAGCAGCCGACAGTACAATCAGCCCCAGCATTTT.

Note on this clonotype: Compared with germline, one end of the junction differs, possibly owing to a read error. This chain's CDR3 is CASSSRPNEKLFF. The CDR3 nucleotides read TGTGCTAGCAGCTCTCGTCCGAATGAAAAACTGTTTTTT. The V call is TRBV7-7, the J call TRBJ1-4; D not certain. From germline, CDR1 is SSHAT and CDR2 FNYEAQ (reference sequence). The CDR3 contains 13 residues.

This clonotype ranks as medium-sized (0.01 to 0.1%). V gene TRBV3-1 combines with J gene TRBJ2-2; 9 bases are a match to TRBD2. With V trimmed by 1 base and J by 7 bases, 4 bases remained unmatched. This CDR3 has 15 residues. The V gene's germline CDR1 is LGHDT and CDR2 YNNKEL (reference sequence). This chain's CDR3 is CASSQVTSGGGELFF. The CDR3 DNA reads TGTGCCAGCAGCCAAGTGACTAGCGGCGGCGGGGAGCTGTTTTTT.